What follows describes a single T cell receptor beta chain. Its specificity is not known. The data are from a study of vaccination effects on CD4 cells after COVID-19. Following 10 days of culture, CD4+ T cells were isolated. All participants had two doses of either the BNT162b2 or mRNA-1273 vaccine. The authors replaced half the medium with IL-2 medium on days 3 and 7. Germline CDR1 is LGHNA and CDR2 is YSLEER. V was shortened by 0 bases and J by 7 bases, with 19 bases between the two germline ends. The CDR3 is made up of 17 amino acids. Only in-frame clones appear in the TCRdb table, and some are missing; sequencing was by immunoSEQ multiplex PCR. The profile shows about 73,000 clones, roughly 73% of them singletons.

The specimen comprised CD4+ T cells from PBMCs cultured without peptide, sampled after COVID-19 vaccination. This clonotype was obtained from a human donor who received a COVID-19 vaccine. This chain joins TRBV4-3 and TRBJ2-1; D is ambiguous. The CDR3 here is CASSQDDRKVYRNEQFF. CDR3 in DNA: TGCGCCAGCAGCCAAGATGATCGTAAAGTCTATCGGAATGAGCAGTTCTTC.